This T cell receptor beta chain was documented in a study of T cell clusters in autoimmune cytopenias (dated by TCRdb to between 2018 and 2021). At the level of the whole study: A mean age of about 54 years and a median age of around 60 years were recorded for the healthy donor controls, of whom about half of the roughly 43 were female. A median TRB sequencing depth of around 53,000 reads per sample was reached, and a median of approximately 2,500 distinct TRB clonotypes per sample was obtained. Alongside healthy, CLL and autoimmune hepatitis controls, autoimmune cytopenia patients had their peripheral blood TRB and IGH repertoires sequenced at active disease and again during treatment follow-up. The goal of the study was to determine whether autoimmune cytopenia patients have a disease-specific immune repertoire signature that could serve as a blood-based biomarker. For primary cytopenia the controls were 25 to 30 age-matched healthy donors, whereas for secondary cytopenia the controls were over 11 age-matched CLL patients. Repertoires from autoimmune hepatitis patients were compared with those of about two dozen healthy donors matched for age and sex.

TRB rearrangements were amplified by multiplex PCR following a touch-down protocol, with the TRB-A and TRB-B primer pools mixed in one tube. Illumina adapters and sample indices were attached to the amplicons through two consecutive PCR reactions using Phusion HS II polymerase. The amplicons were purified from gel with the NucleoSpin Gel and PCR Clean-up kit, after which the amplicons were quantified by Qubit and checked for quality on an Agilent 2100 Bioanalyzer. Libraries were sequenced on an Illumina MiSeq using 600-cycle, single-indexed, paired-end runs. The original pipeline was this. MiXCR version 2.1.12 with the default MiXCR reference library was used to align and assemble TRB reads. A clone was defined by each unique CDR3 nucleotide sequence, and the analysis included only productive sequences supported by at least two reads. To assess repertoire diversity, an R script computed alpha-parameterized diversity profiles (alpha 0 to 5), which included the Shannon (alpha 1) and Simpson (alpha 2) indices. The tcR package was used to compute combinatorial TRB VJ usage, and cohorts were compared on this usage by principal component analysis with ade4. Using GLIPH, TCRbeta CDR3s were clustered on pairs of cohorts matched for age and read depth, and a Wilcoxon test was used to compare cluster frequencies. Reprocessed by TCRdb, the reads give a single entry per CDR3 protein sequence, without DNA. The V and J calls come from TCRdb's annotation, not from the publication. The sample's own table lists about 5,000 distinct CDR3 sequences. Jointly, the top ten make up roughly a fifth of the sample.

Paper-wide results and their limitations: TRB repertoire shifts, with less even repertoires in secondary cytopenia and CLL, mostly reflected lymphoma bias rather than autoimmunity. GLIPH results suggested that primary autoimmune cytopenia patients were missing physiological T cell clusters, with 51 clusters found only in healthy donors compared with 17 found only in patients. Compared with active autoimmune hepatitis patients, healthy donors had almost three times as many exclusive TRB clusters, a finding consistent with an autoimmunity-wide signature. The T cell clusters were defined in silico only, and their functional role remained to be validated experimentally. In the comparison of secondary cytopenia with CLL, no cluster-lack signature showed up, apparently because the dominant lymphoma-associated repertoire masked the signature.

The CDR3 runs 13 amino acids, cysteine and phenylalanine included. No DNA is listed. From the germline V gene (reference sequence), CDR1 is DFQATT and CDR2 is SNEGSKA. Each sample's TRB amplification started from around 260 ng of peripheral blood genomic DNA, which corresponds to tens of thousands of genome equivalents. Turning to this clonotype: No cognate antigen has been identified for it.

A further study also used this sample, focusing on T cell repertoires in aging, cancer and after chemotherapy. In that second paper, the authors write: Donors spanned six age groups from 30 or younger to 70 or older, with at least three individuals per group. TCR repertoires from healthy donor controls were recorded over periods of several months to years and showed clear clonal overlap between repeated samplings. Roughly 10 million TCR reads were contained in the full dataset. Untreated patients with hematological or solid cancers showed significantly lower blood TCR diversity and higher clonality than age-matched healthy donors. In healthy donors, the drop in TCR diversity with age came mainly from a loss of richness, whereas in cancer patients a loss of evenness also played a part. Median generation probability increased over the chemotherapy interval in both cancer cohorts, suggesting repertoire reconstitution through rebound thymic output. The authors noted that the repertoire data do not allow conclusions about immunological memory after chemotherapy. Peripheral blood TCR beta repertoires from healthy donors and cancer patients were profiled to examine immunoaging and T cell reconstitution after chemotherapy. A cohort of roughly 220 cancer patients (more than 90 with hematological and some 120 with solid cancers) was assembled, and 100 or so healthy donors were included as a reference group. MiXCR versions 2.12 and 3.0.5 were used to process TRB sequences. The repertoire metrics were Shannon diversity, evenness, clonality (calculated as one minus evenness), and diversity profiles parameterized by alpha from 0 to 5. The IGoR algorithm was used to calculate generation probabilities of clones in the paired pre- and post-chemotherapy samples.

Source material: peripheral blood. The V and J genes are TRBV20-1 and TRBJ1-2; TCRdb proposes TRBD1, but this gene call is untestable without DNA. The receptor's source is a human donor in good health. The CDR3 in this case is CSASPQGSHGYTF.